This passage covers 25 T cell receptor beta chains from one sample sequenced in a study of blood T cell repertoires in COVID-19 (dated by TCRdb to between 2020 and 2021). To prepare the library, the immunoSEQ multiplex PCR assay was applied. TCRdb took this table from immuneACCESS and kept in-frame rearrangements with V and J called. Such tables lack part of the clones; where checked against another copy, unresolved V genes explain under half of the gap, and the rest is unexplained. For this sample the table gives about 180,000 clones, of which 80% to 90% were detected only once. Roughly 1.5% of the sample rests with the top ten. Specimen: peripheral blood. The receptors here all came from a woman aged 45-60 years with acute or convalescent COVID-19.

V usage is TRBV10-3 and J usage is TRBJ1-1; D might be TRBD1 (6 bases). Germline V lookup: CDR1 ENHRY, CDR2 SYGVKD. Trimming took off 6 bases at V and 0 bases at J, with 17 bases between the two ends. The CDR3 contains 16 residues. The CDR3 here is CAISEPMGDMNTEAFF. CDR3 in DNA: TGTGCCATCAGCGAGCCTATGGGGGACATGAACACTGAAGCTTTCTTT.

The gene calls are TRBV7-6 and TRBJ2-7; D may be TRBD1 (6 bases). Trimming stripped 3 bases from V and 0 bases from J, with 9 bases between. The V gene's germline CDR1 is SGHVS and CDR2 FNYEAQ. The CDR3 has 14 residues. The CDR3 nucleotides read TGTGCCAGCAGCTTGGGGACATTCTCCTACGAGCAGTACTTC. As protein: CASSLGTFSYEQYF.

This clone was counted a single time. The chain uses TRBV15 and TRBJ1-5; TRBD1 matches at 8 bases. Germline CDR1 LNHNV, CDR2 YYDKDF (reference sequence). V lost 3 bases and J lost 0; bases outside the gene matches: 10. The CDR3 is 18 residues long. CDR3 in DNA: TGTGCCACCAGCAGCGGCAGGACAGGGCAAGTTAGCAATCAGCCCCAGCATTTT. Translated, it gives CATSSGRTGQVSNQPQHF.

The rearrangement uses TRBV19 and TRBJ2-7, with 7 bases fitting TRBD1. V was pared by 6 bases and J by 0 bases, with 2 bases of the junction left unmatched. Germline V CDR1 and CDR2: LNHDA, SQIVND (reference sequence). The CDR3 length is 13 residues. CDR3 sequence (DNA): TGTGCCAGTAGGTACAGGGGCTCCTACGAGCAGTACTTC. As protein: CASRYRGSYEQYF.

The J gene is TRBJ1-1, the V gene TRBV7-2, with 8 bases aligning to TRBD1. CDR3 length: 14 residues. The ends lost 3 bases at V and 7 bases at J; junction bases unmatched: 7. Germline loops: CDR1 SGHTA, CDR2 FQGNSA. CDR3 sequence (DNA): TGTGCCAGCAGCTTCAGGGGGCAGAGTCGTGAAGCTTTCTTT. Translation gives CASSFRGQSREAFF.

The chain combines TRBV5-4 with TRBJ2-5; TRBD2 aligns across 12 bases. Trimming took 1 base from V and 5 from J; bases not matched to a gene: 6. Germline loops: CDR1 SGHNT, CDR2 YYREEE (reference sequence). The CDR3 loop spans 16 amino acids. Here the CDR3 reads CASSLRLAGGPETQYF. The CDR3 DNA sequence: TGTGCCAGCAGCTTGCGTCTAGCGGGAGGGCCCGAGACCCAGTACTTC.

The chain combines TRBV4-1 with TRBJ1-1; the D is unclear. Germline V gene sequence: CDR1 MGHRA, CDR2 YSYEKL. The CDR3 has 18 amino acids. The ends were cut back, 1 base at V and 1 base at J, with 19 bases in the middle. The CDR3 loop reads CASSQVPTLRLPNTEAFF. In DNA, the CDR3 is TGCGCCAGCAGCCAAGTGCCGACATTACGGTTGCCGAACACTGAAGCTTTCTTT.

This chain connects TRBV11-2 to TRBJ1-2; tentative D call: TRBD1 (6 bases). CDR1 is SGHAT, CDR2 FQNNGV, per germline. The CDR3 covers 15 residues. V was clipped by 2 bases and J by 2 bases, with 12 bases between them. The CDR3 sequence is CASSLIPGENYGYTF. The CDR3 DNA reads as TGTGCCAGCAGCTTAATACCAGGGGAAAACTATGGCTACACCTTC.

The chain couples TRBV5-1 to TRBJ1-3; 10 nucleotides match TRBD1. The CDR3 is 14 residues long. The ends lost 4 bases at V and 4 bases at J; junction bases unmatched: 2. Germline assignment: CDR1 SGHRS and CDR2 YFSETQ. The DNA of the CDR3 is TGCGCCAGCAGCATGGGACAGGGGGGAAACACCATATATTTT. As protein: CASSMGQGGNTIYF. The complete variable domain, with remaining parts taken from reference TRBV5-1 and TRBJ1-3, reads KAGVTQTPRYLIKTRGQQVTLSCSPISGHRSVSWYQQTPGQGLQFLFEYFSETQRNKGNFPGRFSGRQFSNSRSEMNVSTLELGDSALYLCASSMGQGGNTIYFGEGSWLTVV.

V is TRBV7-3 and J is TRBJ2-2; 8 bases line up with TRBD2. V lost 5 bases and J lost 0; bases outside the gene matches: 5. CDR3 length: 16 residues. Germline CDR1 SGHTA, CDR2 FQGTGA. The CDR3 protein is CASSLRGGPNTGELFF. The CDR3 nucleotides read TGTGCCAGCAGCCTCCGCGGGGGGCCGAACACCGGGGAGCTGTTTTTT.

This clone came up a few times. The chain links TRBV6-5 to TRBJ1-1; 8 positions agree with TRBD1. Germline CDR1 and CDR2: MNHEY and SVGAGI. V lost 6 bases, J lost 6 bases, and 6 bases stayed unmatched. CDR3 length: 13 amino acids. This CDR3 reads CASSQQGGSEAFF. The CDR3 nucleotides are TGTGCCAGCAGCCAACAGGGGGGGTCTGAAGCTTTCTTT.

The genes are TRBV19 and TRBJ1-4; D possibly corresponds to TRBD1 (6 bases). Trimming pared 5 bases from V and 7 bases from J, leaving 17 bases between. Germline CDR1 and CDR2: LNHDA and SQIVND (reference sequence). CDR3 size: 15 residues. The CDR3 is CASSSRGQEGEKLFF. Written as DNA, the CDR3 is TGTGCCAGTAGTTCTAGGGGACAAGAGGGTGAAAAACTGTTTTTT.

The gene calls are TRBV18 and TRBJ1-5; D perhaps matches TRBD1 (5 bases). CDR1 and CDR2 (germline): KGHSH, LQKENI. V lost 6 bases, J lost 3 bases, and 12 bases lay in between. The CDR3 runs 14 residues. CDR3: CASSLGGDNQPQHF. The DNA of the CDR3 is TGTGCCAGCTCCCTGGGGGGGGACAATCAGCCCCAGCATTTT. Using reference TRBV18 and TRBJ1-5 for the parts outside the CDR3, the full variable domain is NAGVMQNPRHLVRRRGQEARLRCSPMKGHSHVYWYRQLPEEGLKFMVYLQKENIIDESGMPKERFSAEFPKEGPSILRIQQVVRGDSAAYFCASSLGGDNQPQHFGDGTRLSIL.

The chain links TRBV27 to TRBJ1-6; 7 bases line up with TRBD1. Germline CDR1 reads MNHEY; CDR2 reads SMNVEV (reference sequence). V dropped 3 bases and J dropped 8; count of bases not matched to a gene: 7. This CDR3 region has 15 residues. CDR3 sequence reads: CASSFSQGSHSPLHF. The DNA of the CDR3 is TGTGCCAGCAGTTTCTCACAGGGGTCACATTCACCCCTCCACTTT.

The CDR3 region is CASSPTTSGRNNEQFF. The CDR3 DNA reads TGTGCCAGCTCACCAACGACTAGCGGGAGGAACAATGAGCAGTTCTTC. The chain employs TRBV18 and TRBJ2-1; 13 bases are a match to TRBD2. V gave up 2 bases and J gave up 5 bases; unmatched junction bases: 3. CDR3 length equals 16 residues. Looked up from germline, CDR1 is KGHSH and CDR2 is LQKENI.

V and J are TRBV7-2 and TRBJ2-3; 11 bases agree with TRBD2. Germline lookup yields CDR1 SGHTA and CDR2 FQGNSA. Losses at the gene ends were 4 bases for V and 1 base for J; bases not matched to a gene: 4. This CDR3 has 16 residues. This CDR3 reads CASSSQLAGGTDTQYF. DNA of the CDR3: TGTGCCAGCAGCTCACAACTAGCGGGGGGCACAGATACGCAGTATTTT.

This clone has only a few counts. V is TRBV2 and J is TRBJ1-6; 8 positions agree with TRBD1. Germline V gene sequence: CDR1 SNHLY, CDR2 FYNNEI. The junction had 3 bases not matched to a gene; V was cut back by 4 bases and J by 4 bases. CDR3 length: 15 amino acids. CDR3 region: CASSARQGYNSPLHF. CDR3 bases: TGTGCCAGCAGTGCCCGACAGGGGTATAATTCACCCCTCCACTTT.

The V and J genes are TRBV19 and TRBJ1-6; 8 nucleotides align to TRBD1. Germline trimming cut 1 base from V and 10 bases from J; bases unmatched to any gene: 12. The CDR3 sequence is 17 residues long. CDR1 is LNHDA and CDR2 is SQIVND in the germline V gene (reference sequence). The CDR3 DNA reads TGTGCCAGTAGTATAGGACAGGGGCGAGTGTTCGAGTCACCCCTCCACTTT. Its protein is CASSIGQGRVFESPLHF.

V is TRBV25-1 and J is TRBJ2-1, with TRBD2 matching over 7 bases. Germline V CDR1 and CDR2: MGHDK, SYGVNS. With V trimmed by 3 bases and J by 6 bases, 8 bases remained unmatched. This CDR3 has 15 amino acids. The CDR3 loop reads CASSDMAGAGNEQFF. DNA for the CDR3: TGTGCCAGCAGTGATATGGCGGGAGCTGGCAATGAGCAGTTCTTC.

CDR3 sequence reads: CASSRRTSGVYEQYF. The CDR3 nucleotides read TGTGCCAGCTCCCGGAGGACTAGCGGAGTTTACGAGCAGTACTTC. V gene TRBV18 combines with J gene TRBJ2-7, with TRBD2 matching 10 bases. Looked up from germline, CDR1 is KGHSH and CDR2 is LQKENI. Trimming at V came to 6 bases and at J to 4 bases, leaving 9 bases not matched to a gene. This CDR3 has 15 residues.

The chain uses TRBV7-3 and TRBJ2-7, with D maybe TRBD2 (5 bases). The germline CDR1 and CDR2 sequences are SGHTA and FQGTGA. Trimming cost V 2 bases and J 6 bases, with 11 bases left between them. This CDR3 contains 13 residues. CDR3 sequence: CASSLAPEGEQYF. The DNA of the CDR3 is TGTGCCAGCAGCTTAGCCCCAGAGGGCGAGCAGTACTTC.

The chain employs TRBV11-2 and TRBJ2-7; tentatively, D is TRBD1 (6 bases). Trimming cost V 1 base and J 6 bases, with 13 bases left between them. The CDR3 is 14 residues long. Germline V CDR1 and CDR2: SGHAT, FQNNGV. CDR3 nucleotide sequence: TGTGCCAGCAGCTTAGTGGGGACATCCCCCGAGCAGTACTTC. Translation gives CASSLVGTSPEQYF.

This clone was counted once. V gene TRBV6-1 combines with J gene TRBJ2-4; D perhaps matches TRBD1 (5 bases). V lost 6 bases and J lost 4, with 10 bases in between. Per the germline V gene, CDR1 is MNHNS and CDR2 is SASEGT. The CDR3 is 13 amino acids. For the CDR3, the DNA is TGTGCCAGCAGCCAGGGATTAAAAAACATTCAGTACTTC. Translation: CASSQGLKNIQYF.

V gene TRBV7-8 combines with J gene TRBJ2-1; 10 bases are a match to TRBD1. From germline, CDR1 is SGHVS and CDR2 FQNEAQ. The CDR3 is made up of 15 amino acids. Trimming removed 4 bases from V and 6 bases from J; junction bases left unmatched: 6. The DNA of the CDR3 is TGTGCCAGCAGCTCTACCGGGACAGGGGTCAATGAGCAGTTCTTC. Amino acids: CASSSTGTGVNEQFF.

The chain recombines TRBV12-3 or TRBV12-4 with TRBJ1-1; the D gene is possibly TRBD1 (5 bases). The CDR3 is 13 amino acids. The V and J ends lost 5 bases and 2 bases respectively, with 9 bases between them. The chain's CDR3 is CASSRDSNTEAFF. CDR3 nucleotide sequence: TGTGCCAGCAGTCGCGACAGTAACACTGAAGCTTTCTTT.